A selection of T cell receptor beta chains follows, all from one sample in a study of Ad26.COV2.S vaccination and SARS-CoV-2 variants. Method: immunoSEQ multiplex PCR; TCRdb's copy keeps in-frame clones and lacks some. The repertoire includes about 400,000 clones, around four fifths of them detected once, and just under 7.5% sits in the top ten. The sample in question was peripheral blood, obtained in a trial of Ad26.COV2.S vaccine versus placebo. These receptors all stem from a person aged 18-65 years who received the Ad26.COV2.S COVID-19 vaccine or a placebo. CDR3s include the opening cysteine and the closing phenylalanine or tryptophan. A D gene is named only where the DNA matches it firmly. The size entry is marked missing in some rows and otherwise reads once, few, many or a size class.

CASSVGTSGTQYF,TGTGCCAGCAGCGTAGGTACCTCTGGGACCCAGTACTTC,.,TRBV9,.,13,TRBJ2-5
CASSFGTGEDTQYF,TGTGCCAGCAGTTTTGGGACAGGGGAAGATACGCAGTATTTT,TRBD1,TRBV27,.,14,TRBJ2-3
CSVVGSGNTIYF,TGCAGCGTTGTGGGCTCTGGAAACACCATATATTTT,.,TRBV29-1,.,12,TRBJ1-3
CASKGGGTDTQYF,TGCGCCAGCAAGGGCGGAGGCACAGATACGCAGTATTTT,.,TRBV10-1,.,13,TRBJ2-3
CASSLFKFGGQGSYEQYF,TGTGCCAGCAGCTTGTTTAAGTTCGGGGGACAAGGCTCCTACGAGCAGTACTTC,.,TRBV5-4,once,18,TRBJ2-7
CASSWGQASGNTIYF,TGTGCCAGCAGCTGGGGACAGGCCTCTGGAAACACCATATATTTT,TRBD1,TRBV5-5,.,15,TRBJ1-3
CAWSLGRWGEQFF,TGTGCCTGGAGTCTTGGCCGGTGGGGTGAGCAGTTCTTC,.,TRBV30,few,13,TRBJ2-1
CATSRASSGANVLTF,TGCGCCACCAGCAGAGCGTCGTCTGGGGCCAACGTCCTGACTTTC,.,TRBV15,.,15,TRBJ2-6
CASSLGYGEAFF,TGTGCCAGCAGCCTCGGGTACGGTGAAGCTTTCTTT,.,TRBV4-2,.,12,TRBJ1-1
CASSRQARGAYEQYF,TGTGCCTCCTCCCGCCAAGCGCGAGGGGCCTACGAGCAGTACTTC,.,TRBV7-2,.,15,TRBJ2-7
CSVETGLETEAFF,TGCAGCGTTGAGACAGGGCTCGAAACTGAAGCTTTCTTT,TRBD1,TRBV29-1,.,13,TRBJ1-1
CASSPMGGDTEAFF,TGTGCCAGCAGCCCAATGGGGGGGGACACTGAAGCTTTCTTT,.,TRBV6-5,once,14,TRBJ1-1
CASSLAGGENQPQHF,TGTGCCAGCAGCTTAGCTGGCGGGGAAAATCAGCCCCAGCATTTT,.,TRBV7-2,.,15,TRBJ1-5
CASSQDPGGGRQPQHF,TGTGCCAGCAGCCAAGATCCGGGGGGGGGCCGTCAGCCCCAGCATTTT,.,TRBV4-2,.,16,TRBJ1-5
CASSFPPDGYSPLHF,TGTGCCAGCAGTTTCCCCCCCGACGGATATTCACCCCTCCACTTT,.,TRBV6-2/TRBV6-3,medium-sized,15,TRBJ1-6
CASSLAPGRNSPLHF,TGTGCCAGCAGCTTAGCTCCGGGAAGGAATTCACCCCTCCACTTT,.,TRBV7-2,.,15,TRBJ1-6
CASSKTSTSGRAWDEQFF,TGTGCCAGCAGCAAAACATCGACTAGCGGGAGGGCCTGGGATGAGCAGTTCTTC,TRBD2,TRBV11-3,.,18,TRBJ2-1
CASSLGLLPYEQYF,TGTGCCAGCAGTTTGGGACTATTACCCTACGAGCAGTACTTC,TRBD2,TRBV5-4,.,14,TRBJ2-7
CASSTGWDEQYF,TGTGCCAGCAGTACGGGGTGGGACGAGCAGTACTTC,.,TRBV27,.,12,TRBJ2-7
CASTGGTEAFF,TGCGCCAGCACAGGGGGCACTGAAGCTTTCTTT,TRBD1,TRBV10-2,.,11,TRBJ1-1